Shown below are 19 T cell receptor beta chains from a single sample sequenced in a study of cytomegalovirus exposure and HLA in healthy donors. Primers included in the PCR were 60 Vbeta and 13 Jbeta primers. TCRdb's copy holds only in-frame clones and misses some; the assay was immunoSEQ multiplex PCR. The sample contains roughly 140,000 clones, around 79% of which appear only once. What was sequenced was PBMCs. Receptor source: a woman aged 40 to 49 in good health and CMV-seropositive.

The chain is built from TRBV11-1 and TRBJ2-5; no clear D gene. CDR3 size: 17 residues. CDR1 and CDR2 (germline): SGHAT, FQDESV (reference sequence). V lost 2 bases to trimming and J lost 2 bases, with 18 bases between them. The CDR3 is CASSLFPTQDLQETQYF. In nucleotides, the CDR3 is TGTGCCAGCAGCTTATTTCCTACCCAGGATTTACAAGAGACCCAGTACTTC.

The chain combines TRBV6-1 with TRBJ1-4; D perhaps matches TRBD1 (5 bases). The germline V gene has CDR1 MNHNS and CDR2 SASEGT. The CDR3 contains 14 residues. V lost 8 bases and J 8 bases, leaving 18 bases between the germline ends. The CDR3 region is CASRKGLQKEKLFF. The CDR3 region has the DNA TGTGCCAGCCGTAAGGGGCTACAGAAAGAAAAACTGTTTTTT.

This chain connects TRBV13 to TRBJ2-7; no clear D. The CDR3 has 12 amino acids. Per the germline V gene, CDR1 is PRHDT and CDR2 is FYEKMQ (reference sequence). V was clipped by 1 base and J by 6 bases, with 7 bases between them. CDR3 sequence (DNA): TGTGCCAGCAGCTTAGCCTCGTCCGAGCAGTACTTC. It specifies CASSLASSEQYF.

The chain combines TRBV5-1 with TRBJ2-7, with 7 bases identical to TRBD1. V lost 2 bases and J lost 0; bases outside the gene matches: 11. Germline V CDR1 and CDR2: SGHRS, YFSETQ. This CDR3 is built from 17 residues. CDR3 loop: CASSLIEGATTSYEQYF. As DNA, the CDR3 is TGCGCCAGCAGCTTAATTGAGGGGGCTACTACCTCCTACGAGCAGTACTTC.

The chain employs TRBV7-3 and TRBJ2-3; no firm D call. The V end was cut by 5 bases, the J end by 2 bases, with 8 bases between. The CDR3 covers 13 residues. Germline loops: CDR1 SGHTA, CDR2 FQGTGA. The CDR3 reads CASSLRNTDTQYF. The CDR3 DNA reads TGTGCCAGCAGCCTGCGGAACACAGATACGCAGTATTTT.

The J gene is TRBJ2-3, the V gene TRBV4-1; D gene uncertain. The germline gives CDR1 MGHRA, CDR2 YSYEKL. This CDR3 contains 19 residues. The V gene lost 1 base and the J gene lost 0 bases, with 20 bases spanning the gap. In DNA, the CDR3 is TGCGCCAGCAGCCAAGGCCCTTTCGGTACAGATGAAAGCACAGATACGCAGTATTTT. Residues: CASSQGPFGTDESTDTQYF.

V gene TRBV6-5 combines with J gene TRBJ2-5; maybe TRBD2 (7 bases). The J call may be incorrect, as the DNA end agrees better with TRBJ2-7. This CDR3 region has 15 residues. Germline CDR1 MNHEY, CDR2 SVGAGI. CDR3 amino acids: CASRRGGGGPYEQYF. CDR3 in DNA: TGTGCCAGCAGAAGGGGAGGGGGGGGCCCCTACGAGCAGTACTTC.

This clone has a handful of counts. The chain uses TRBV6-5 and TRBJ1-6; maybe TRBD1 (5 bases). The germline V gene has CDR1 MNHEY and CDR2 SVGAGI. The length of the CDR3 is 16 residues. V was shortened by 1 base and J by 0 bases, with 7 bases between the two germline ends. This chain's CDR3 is CASSYWGNSYNSPLHF. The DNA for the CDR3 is TGTGCCAGCAGTTACTGGGGCAACTCCTATAATTCACCCCTCCACTTT.

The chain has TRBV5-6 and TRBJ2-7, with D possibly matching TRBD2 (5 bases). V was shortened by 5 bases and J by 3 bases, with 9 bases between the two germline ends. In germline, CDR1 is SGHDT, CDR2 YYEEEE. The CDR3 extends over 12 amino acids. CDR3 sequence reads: CASSLTIYEQYF. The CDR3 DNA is TGTGCCAGCAGTCTGACTATCTACGAGCAGTACTTC.

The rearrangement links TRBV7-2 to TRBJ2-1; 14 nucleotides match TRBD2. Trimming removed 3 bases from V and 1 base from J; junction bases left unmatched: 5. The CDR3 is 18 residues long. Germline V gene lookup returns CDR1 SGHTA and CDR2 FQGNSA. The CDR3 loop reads CASSLGLAGVTSYNEQFF. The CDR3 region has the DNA TGTGCCAGCAGCTTGGGACTAGCGGGGGTAACTTCCTACAATGAGCAGTTCTTC.

CDR3 sequence (DNA): TGTGCCAGCAGCGTAGTTGCGGGGGGGCCTCTGAATGAGCAGTTCTTC. It encodes CASSVVAGGPLNEQFF. The chain joins TRBV9 to TRBJ2-1; TRBD2 agrees at 9 bases. Germline V gives CDR1 SGDLS, CDR2 YYNGEE. The J segment lost 7 bases and the V segment lost 0 bases, leaving 8 bases of the junction unmatched. The CDR3 runs 16 residues.

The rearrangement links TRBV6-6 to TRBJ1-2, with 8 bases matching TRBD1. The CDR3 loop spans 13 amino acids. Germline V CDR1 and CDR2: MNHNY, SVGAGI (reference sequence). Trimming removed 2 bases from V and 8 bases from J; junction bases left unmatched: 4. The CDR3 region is CASSYGQGRGYTF. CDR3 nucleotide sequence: TGTGCCAGCAGTTACGGACAGGGAAGGGGCTACACCTTC.

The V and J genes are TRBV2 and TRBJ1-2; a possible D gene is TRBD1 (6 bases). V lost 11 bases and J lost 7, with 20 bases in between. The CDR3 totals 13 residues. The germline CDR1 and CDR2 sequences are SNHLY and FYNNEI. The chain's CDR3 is CAGSQQGIGGYTF. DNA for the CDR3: TGTGCCGGATCTCAACAGGGAATTGGTGGCTACACCTTC.

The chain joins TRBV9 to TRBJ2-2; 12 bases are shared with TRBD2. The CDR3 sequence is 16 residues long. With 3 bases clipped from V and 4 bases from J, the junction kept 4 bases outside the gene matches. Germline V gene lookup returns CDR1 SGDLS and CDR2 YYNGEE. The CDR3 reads CASSDGTSGLTGELFF. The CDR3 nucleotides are TGTGCCAGCAGCGACGGGACTAGCGGGCTCACCGGGGAGCTGTTTTTT.

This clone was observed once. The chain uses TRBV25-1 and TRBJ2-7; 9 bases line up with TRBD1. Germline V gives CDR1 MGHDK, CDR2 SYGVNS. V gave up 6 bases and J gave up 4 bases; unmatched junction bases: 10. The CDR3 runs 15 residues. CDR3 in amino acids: CASRGTHGQGYEQYF. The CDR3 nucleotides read TGTGCCAGCAGGGGCACCCATGGACAGGGGTACGAGCAGTACTTC.

The CDR3 loop is CASSPAVWPLNTEAFF. DNA of the CDR3: TGCGCCAGCAGCCCCGCCGTCTGGCCCCTGAACACTGAAGCTTTCTTT. The chain couples TRBV5-1 to TRBJ1-1; D not certain. Germline CDR1 and CDR2: SGHRS and YFSETQ. The CDR3 totals 16 residues. Trimming shortened V by 4 bases and J by 0 bases, and 16 bases separated the two germline ends.

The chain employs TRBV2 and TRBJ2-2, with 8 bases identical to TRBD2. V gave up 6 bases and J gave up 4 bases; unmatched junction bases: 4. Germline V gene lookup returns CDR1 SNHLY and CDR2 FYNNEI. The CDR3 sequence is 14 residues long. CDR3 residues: CASRTGGPTGELFF. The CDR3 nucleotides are TGTGCCAGCAGGACGGGGGGGCCCACCGGGGAGCTGTTTTTT.

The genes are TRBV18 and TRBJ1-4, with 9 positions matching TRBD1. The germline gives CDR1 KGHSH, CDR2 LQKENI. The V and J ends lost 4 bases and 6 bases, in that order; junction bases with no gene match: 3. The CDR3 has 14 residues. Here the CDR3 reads CASSRTGADEKLFF. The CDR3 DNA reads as TGTGCCAGCTCACGGACAGGGGCGGATGAAAAACTGTTTTTT.

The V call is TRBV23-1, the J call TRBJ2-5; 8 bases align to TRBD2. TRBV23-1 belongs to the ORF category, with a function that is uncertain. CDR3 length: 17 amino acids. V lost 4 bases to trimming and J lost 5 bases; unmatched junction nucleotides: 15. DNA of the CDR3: TGCGCCAGCAGTCCTCCCCACACCGGGGGGGGCGGGGAGACCCAGTACTTC. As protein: CASSPPHTGGGGETQYF.